This TCR beta chain comes out of a study of human T cells and chemical hapten exposure. Study-wide background: Investigators sensitized about 2 cm by about 2 cm of upper inner arm skin with 2% DPC. Study-wide results and caveats: Expanded TCR counts at PT1 went up together with patch test score, a positive correlation.

The V gene lost 6 bases and the J gene lost 8 bases, with 20 bases spanning the gap. This CDR3 is built from 16 residues. CDR1 and CDR2 (germline): KGHSH, LQKENI. Noted time point: patch test 3, about 24 weeks after DPC sensitization. Treatment meaning: therapeutic diphenylcyclopropenone sensitization with weekly scalp DPC. The donor pool consisted of alopecia patients aged 18 to 70 years, considered suitable for DPC. Turning to this clonotype: No antigen is known for it.

TCRdb processed the RACE reads anew with MiXCR; each CDR3 protein has one entry. The repertoire has approximately 90,000 distinct CDR3 sequences, 25% to 35% of them found once; the top ten carry 9% to 12%. The clonotype was recovered from a man in his forties with alopecia areata. Some clones in this sample may be carry-over from other donors' samples. The V and J genes are TRBV18 and TRBJ1-6; D remains unclear. This specimen consisted of whole blood, obtained in connection with sensitization to the hapten diphenylcyclopropenone (DPC). The CDR3 protein is CASSADEVSGYSPLHF. The CDR3 DNA sequence: TGTGCCAGCTCCGCAGACGAGGTTTCCGGGTATTCACCCCTCCACTTT.